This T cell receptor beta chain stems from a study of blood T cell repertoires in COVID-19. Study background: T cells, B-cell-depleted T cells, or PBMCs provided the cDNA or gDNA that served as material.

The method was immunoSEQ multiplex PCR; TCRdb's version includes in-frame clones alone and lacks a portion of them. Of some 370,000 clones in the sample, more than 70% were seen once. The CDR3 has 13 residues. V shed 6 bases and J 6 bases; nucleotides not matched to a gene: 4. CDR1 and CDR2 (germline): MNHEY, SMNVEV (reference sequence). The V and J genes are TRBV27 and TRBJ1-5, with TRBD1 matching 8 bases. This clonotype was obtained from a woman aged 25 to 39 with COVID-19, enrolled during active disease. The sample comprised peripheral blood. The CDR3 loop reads CASRQGVGQPQHF. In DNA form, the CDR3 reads TGTGCCAGCAGACAGGGGGTGGGTCAGCCCCAGCATTTT.